The clone carrying this TCR beta chain was found a few times. No antigen is known for it. The V gene's germline CDR1 is MDHEN and CDR2 SYDVKM. The CDR3 runs to 13 residues. The V gene end was trimmed by 8 bases and the J gene end by 8 bases; junction bases not matched to a gene: 10. The sample is drawn from a study of blood T cells in healthy people across ages. Sample-barcoded 5' priming and a J-beta primer mix drove a second PCR of about 6 to 12 cycles. Via MiXCR, TCRdb re-called the 5' RACE reads, giving one row per CDR3 protein. The table shows hundreds of thousands of distinct CDR3 sequences, with around a fifth occurring only once. General study results and limits: When one million T cells were used, diversity estimates were thought to be underestimates.

Each donor supplied 8 to 10 milliliters of peripheral blood. The chain is built from TRBV28 and TRBJ1-2, with 8 bases that match TRBD1. The sequenced sample was blood. The TCR sequence derives from a man between 65 and 80 years old in good health. The CDR3 DNA follows: TGTGCCAGCTTCTCACAGGGGGGTGGGGGCTACACCTTC. Its translation: CASFSQGGGGYTF.